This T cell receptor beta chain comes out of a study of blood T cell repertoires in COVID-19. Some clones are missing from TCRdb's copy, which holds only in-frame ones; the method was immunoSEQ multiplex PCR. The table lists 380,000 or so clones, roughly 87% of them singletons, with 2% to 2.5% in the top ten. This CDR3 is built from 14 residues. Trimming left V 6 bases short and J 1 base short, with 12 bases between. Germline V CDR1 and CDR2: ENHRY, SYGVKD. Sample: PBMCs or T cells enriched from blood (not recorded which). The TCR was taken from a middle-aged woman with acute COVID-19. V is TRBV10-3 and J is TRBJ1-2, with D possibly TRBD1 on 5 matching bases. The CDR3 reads CAISQGYVNYGYTF. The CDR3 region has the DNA TGTGCCATCAGCCAGGGATACGTTAACTATGGCTACACCTTC.